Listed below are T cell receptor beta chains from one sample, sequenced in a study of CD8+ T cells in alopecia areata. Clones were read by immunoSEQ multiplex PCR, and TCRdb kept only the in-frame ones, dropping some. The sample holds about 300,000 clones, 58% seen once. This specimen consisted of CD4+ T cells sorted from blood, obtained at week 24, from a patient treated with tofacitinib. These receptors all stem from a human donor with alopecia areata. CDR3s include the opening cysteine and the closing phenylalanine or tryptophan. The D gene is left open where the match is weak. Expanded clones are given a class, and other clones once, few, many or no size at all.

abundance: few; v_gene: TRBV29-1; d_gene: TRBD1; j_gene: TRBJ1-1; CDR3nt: TGCAGCGTCCAGAACAGGGGACAGGACACTGAAGCTTTCTTT; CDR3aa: CSVQNRGQDTEAFF
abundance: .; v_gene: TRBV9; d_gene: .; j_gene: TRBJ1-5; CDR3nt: TGTGCCAGCAGCGGCACAAGTGCGAGCAATCAGCCCCAGCATTTT; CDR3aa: CASSGTSASNQPQHF
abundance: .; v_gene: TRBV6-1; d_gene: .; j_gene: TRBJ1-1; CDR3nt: TGTGCCAGCTCAAACAGGGAGTTCGCAGCTTTCTTT; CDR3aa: CASSNREFAAFF
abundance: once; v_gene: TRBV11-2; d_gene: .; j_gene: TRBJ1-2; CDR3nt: TGTGCCAGCAGCCCCTACCCCTTCTATGGCTACACCTTC; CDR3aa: CASSPYPFYGYTF
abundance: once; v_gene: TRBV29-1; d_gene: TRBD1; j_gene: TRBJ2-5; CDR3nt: TGCAGCGTTGCGCCCAGGACAGGGATGGAGACCCAGTACTTC; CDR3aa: CSVAPRTGMETQYF
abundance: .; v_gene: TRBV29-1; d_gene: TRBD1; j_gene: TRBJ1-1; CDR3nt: TGCAGCGGGGACAGGGGCGGGAAGGTAGCTTTCTTT; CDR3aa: CSGDRGGKVAFF
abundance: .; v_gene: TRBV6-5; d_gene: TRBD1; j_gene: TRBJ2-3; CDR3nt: TGTGCCAGCAGTTCCCCTGGGACAGGGCTTAATACGCAGTATTTT; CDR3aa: CASSSPGTGLNTQYF
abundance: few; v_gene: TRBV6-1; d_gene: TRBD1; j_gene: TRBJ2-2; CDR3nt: TGTGCCACCCAAGGGACAGGGCGAACCGGGGAGCTGTTTTTT; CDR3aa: CATQGTGRTGELFF
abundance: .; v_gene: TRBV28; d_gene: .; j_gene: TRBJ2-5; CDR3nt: TGTGCCAGCAGTGCGTCGGGCAGGGCAGAGACCCAGTACTTC; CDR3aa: CASSASGRAETQYF
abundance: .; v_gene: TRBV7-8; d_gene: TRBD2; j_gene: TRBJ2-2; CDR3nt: TGTGCCAGCAGCTTATTAGCGGGGGCCACCGGGGAGCTGTTTTTT; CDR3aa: CASSLLAGATGELFF
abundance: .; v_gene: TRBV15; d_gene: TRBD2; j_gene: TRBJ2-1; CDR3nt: TGTGCCACCGACACGGGACTAGCGGGGGCGGAGCAGTTCTTC; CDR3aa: CATDTGLAGAEQFF
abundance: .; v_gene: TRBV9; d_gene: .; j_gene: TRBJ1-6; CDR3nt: TGTGCCAGCAGTTTGGCAGGGAATTCACCCCTCCACTTT; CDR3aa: CASSLAGNSPLHF
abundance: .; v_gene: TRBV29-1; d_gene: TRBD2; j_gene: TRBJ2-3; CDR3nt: TGCAGCGCCCCGGGACTAGGTCTCACAGATACGCAGTATTTT; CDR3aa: CSAPGLGLTDTQYF
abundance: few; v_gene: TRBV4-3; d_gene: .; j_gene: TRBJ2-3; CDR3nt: TGCGCCAGCAGCCAAGTCGTTAGGTCGGATACGCAGTATTTT; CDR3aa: CASSQVVRSDTQYF
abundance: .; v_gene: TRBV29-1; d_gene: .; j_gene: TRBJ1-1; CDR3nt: TGCAGCGTGGGACAGAACACTGAAGCTTTCTTT; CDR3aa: CSVGQNTEAFF
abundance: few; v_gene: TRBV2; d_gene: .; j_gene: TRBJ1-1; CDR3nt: TGTGCCAGCAGTGCACAGGGCAACACTGAAGCTTTCTTT; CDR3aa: CASSAQGNTEAFF
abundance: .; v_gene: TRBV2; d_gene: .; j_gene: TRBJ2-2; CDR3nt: TGTGCCAGCAGAGAGGGGATCGGGGAGCTGTTTTTT; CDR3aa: CASREGIGELFF
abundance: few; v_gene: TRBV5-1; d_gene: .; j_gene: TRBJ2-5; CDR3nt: TGCGCCAGCAGCCCCAGGGAAGGAGAGACCCAGTACTTC; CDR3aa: CASSPREGETQYF
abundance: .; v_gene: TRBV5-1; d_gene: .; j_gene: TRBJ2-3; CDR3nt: TGCGCCAGCAGCTTGGCCCCGCAGGGAAGCACAGATACGCAGTATTTT; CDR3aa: CASSLAPQGSTDTQYF
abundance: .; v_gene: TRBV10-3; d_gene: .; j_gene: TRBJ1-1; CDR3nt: TGTGCCATCAGAGGGCAGATAATGAACACTGAAGCTTTCTTT; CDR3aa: CAIRGQIMNTEAFF
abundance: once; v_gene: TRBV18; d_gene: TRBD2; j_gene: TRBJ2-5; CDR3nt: TGTGCCAGCTCACCGGGACTAGCGGGGCTACAAGAGACCCAGTACTTC; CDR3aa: CASSPGLAGLQETQYF